The 15 T cell receptor beta chains listed next were all sequenced from one sample in a study of siplizumab effects on memory and regulatory T cells. Method: immunoSEQ multiplex PCR; TCRdb's copy keeps in-frame clones and lacks some. The sample has 98,000 or so clones; 85% to 95% are singletons. The sequenced sample was Tregs sorted from blood. These receptors all come from a human donor in good health.

The rearrangement joins TRBV7-9 to TRBJ2-1; weak D call: TRBD1 (5 bases). This CDR3 spans 13 amino acids. Per the germline V gene, CDR1 is SEHNR and CDR2 is FQNEAQ (reference sequence). V lost 5 bases to trimming and J lost 8 bases, with 13 bases between them. CDR3 nucleotides: TGTGCCAGCAGCAACCAGGGTATGGATGAGCAGTTCTTC. The encoded protein is CASSNQGMDEQFF.

The chain recombines TRBV18 with TRBJ2-7; D remains ambiguous. The CDR3 is 15 amino acids. Trimming shortened V by 0 bases and J by 6 bases, and 15 bases separated the two germline ends. In germline, CDR1 is KGHSH, CDR2 LQKENI. Here the CDR3 reads CASSPPAASFREQYF. CDR3 in DNA: TGTGCCAGCTCACCACCTGCAGCCAGCTTCCGCGAGCAGTACTTC. Looking up the rest from reference TRBV18 and TRBJ2-7 gives the full variable domain: NAGVMQNPRHLVRRRGQEARLRCSPMKGHSHVYWYRQLPEEGLKFMVYLQKENIIDESGMPKERFSAEFPKEGPSILRIQQVVRGDSAAYFCASSPPAASFREQYFGPGTRLTVT.

The chain uses TRBV11-3 and TRBJ2-2, with D unclear. The CDR3 consists of 14 residues. Germline loops: CDR1 SGHNT, CDR2 YENEEA. Trimming left V 2 bases short and J 7 bases short, with 11 bases between. CDR3 in amino acids: CASSLMRLSGELFF. CDR3 bases: TGTGCCAGCAGCTTAATGAGACTCAGCGGGGAGCTGTTTTTT. Full variable domain (rest looked up from reference TRBV11-3 and TRBJ2-2): EAGVVQSPRYKIIEKKQPVAFWCNPISGHNTLYWYLQNLGQGPELLIRYENEEAVDDSQLPKDRFSAERLKGVDSTLKIQPAELGDSAVYLCASSLMRLSGELFFGEGSRLTVL.

The V gene is TRBV7-6, the J gene TRBJ1-3; the D gene is possibly TRBD1 (5 bases). In germline, CDR1 is SGHVS, CDR2 FNYEAQ. V was shortened by 2 bases and J by 4 bases, with 12 bases between the two germline ends. The CDR3 spans 15 residues. The CDR3 spells CASSLSWDRGNTIYF. The CDR3 DNA reads as TGTGCCAGCAGCTTAAGTTGGGACCGAGGAAACACCATATATTTT. Combining the CDR3 with reference TRBV7-6 and TRBJ1-3 gives the whole variable domain GAGVSQSPRYKVTKRGQDVALRCDPISGHVSLYWYRQALGQGPEFLTYFNYEAQQDKSGLPNDRFSAERPEGSISTLTIQRTEQRDSAMYRCASSLSWDRGNTIYFGEGSWLTVV.

The genes are TRBV5-6 and TRBJ1-3, with D unclear. CDR1 SGHDT and CDR2 YYEEEE come from the germline V gene. Trimming removed 2 bases at V and 0 bases at J, with 9 bases between. The CDR3 has 15 residues. Here the CDR3 reads CASSLRAVSGNTIYF. CDR3 in DNA: TGTGCCAGCAGCTTAAGGGCAGTCTCTGGAAACACCATATATTTT.

In its sample, this clone was seen a few times. The chain combines TRBV9 with TRBJ2-7; D perhaps matches TRBD1 (6 bases). Trimming left V 0 bases short and J 5 bases short, with 15 bases between. The CDR3 consists of 15 residues. The germline V gene has CDR1 SGDLS and CDR2 YYNGEE. The CDR3 coding sequence is TGTGCCAGCAGCGTAGGGGGTTTGGGGGCCAACGAGCAGTACTTC. It specifies CASSVGGLGANEQYF.

This rearrangement joins TRBV6-1 to TRBJ1-4; no clear D gene. The CDR3 spans 12 residues. Trimming took off 2 bases at V and 8 bases at J, with 6 bases between the two ends. The V gene's germline CDR1 is MNHNS and CDR2 SASEGT. CDR3 amino acids: CASSELEEKLFF. Here the CDR3 DNA reads TGTGCCAGCAGTGAATTGGAGGAAAAACTGTTTTTT.

The chain recombines TRBV9 with TRBJ1-3; no definite D call. V shed 4 bases and J shed 0 bases, with 20 bases lying between them. Per the germline V gene, CDR1 is SGDLS and CDR2 is YYNGEE. This CDR3 contains 18 residues. CDR3 sequence: CASSHNRLMRDSGNTIYF. For the CDR3, the DNA is TGTGCCAGCAGCCATAACCGGCTAATGAGGGACTCTGGAAACACCATATATTTT.

The V call is TRBV5-1, the J call TRBJ2-4; D possibly corresponds to TRBD1 (7 bases). Germline CDR1 reads SGHRS; CDR2 reads YFSETQ. Trimming cost V 0 bases and J 0 bases, with 28 bases left between them. The CDR3 length is 22 residues. In DNA, the CDR3 is TGCGCCAGCAGCTTGGACAACAGGGCAGGGGGGTTTTTCCGTTTAGCCAAAAACATTCAGTACTTC. Protein sequence: CASSLDNRAGGFFRLAKNIQYF.

The chain combines TRBV5-6 with TRBJ2-3, with D possibly being TRBD1 (5 bases). The CDR3 has 15 residues. Trimming cost V 2 bases and J 0 bases, with 10 bases left between them. Germline V CDR1 and CDR2: SGHDT, YYEEEE. In DNA form, the CDR3 reads TGTGCCAGCAGCTTAAGGGGATGGAGCACAGATACGCAGTATTTT. It yields the protein CASSLRGWSTDTQYF.

The chain has TRBV30 and TRBJ1-6; tentatively, D is TRBD1 (5 bases). The CDR3 is 14 residues long. The germline V gene has CDR1 GTSNPN and CDR2 SVGIG (reference sequence). V was clipped by 2 bases and J by 7 bases, with 12 bases between them. Written as DNA, the CDR3 is TGTGCCTGGAGTATCGGGGGATCAAATTCACCCCTCCACTTT. It codes for CAWSIGGSNSPLHF.

For the CDR3, the DNA is TGTGCCAGCAGCGCCCCCGGGACTAGGGGCTCGCAGACCCAGTACTTC. Protein: CASSAPGTRGSQTQYF. The rearrangement links TRBV9 to TRBJ2-5; 8 nucleotides match TRBD2. Germline CDR1 SGDLS, CDR2 YYNGEE. This CDR3 has 16 residues. After removal of 3 bases from V and 6 bases from J, the junction contained 13 bases not matched to a gene.

This rearrangement joins TRBV7-8 to TRBJ1-2; maybe TRBD1 (6 bases). CDR1 SGHVS and CDR2 FQNEAQ come from the germline V gene. V was pared by 1 base and J by 0 bases, with 9 bases between. There are 15 residues in the CDR3. The CDR3 coding sequence is TGTGCCAGCAGCTTAGTGCAGGGGCCTAACTATGGCTACACCTTC. This sequence encodes CASSLVQGPNYGYTF.

The chain combines TRBV19 with TRBJ2-5; the match to TRBD1 covers 8 bases. With V trimmed by 5 bases and J by 4 bases, 9 bases remained unmatched. Germline lookup yields CDR1 LNHDA and CDR2 SQIVND (reference sequence). The CDR3 spans 15 residues. CDR3 residues: CASSDLGQGGETQYF. The CDR3 nucleotides read TGTGCCAGTAGTGACCTTGGACAGGGAGGAGAGACCCAGTACTTC.

The chain joins TRBV9 to TRBJ1-4, with D possibly matching TRBD1 (5 bases). The V and J ends lost 0 bases and 7 bases respectively, with 13 bases between them. Germline V gene sequence: CDR1 SGDLS, CDR2 YYNGEE. CDR3 length equals 15 residues. CDR3 in DNA: TGTGCCAGCAGCGTAGGGACAAGTCTTTCTGAAAAACTGTTTTTT. Protein sequence: CASSVGTSLSEKLFF.